These 5 T cell receptor beta chains came from one sample sequenced in a study of shared clonotypes between healthy human individuals. Repertoires were generated with immunoSEQ multiplex PCR, while TCRdb's copy carries only in-frame clones and drops some. The sample lists 2 million to 3 million clones, roughly 93% seen once, with roughly 0.39% in the top ten. The sequencing input was naive CD4+ T cells from PBMCs. Subset meaning: CD45RA+ positively selected. Every receptor here comes from a man between 18 and 29 years old in good health. Some clones in this sample may be carry-over from other donors' samples.

The chain couples TRBV25-1 to TRBJ2-3, with D perhaps TRBD1 or TRBD2 (5 bases each). CDR3 length equals 16 residues. Trimming took off 8 bases at V and 10 bases at J, with 28 bases between the two ends. In germline, CDR1 is MGHDK, CDR2 SYGVNS. DNA for the CDR3: TGTGCCAGCCACCCGGACGGGACGGAGGCCTGGTTGGCGCAGTATTTT. Translated: CASHPDGTEAWLAQYF. The entire variable domain, with the rest obtained from reference TRBV25-1 and TRBJ2-3, is as follows: EADIYQTPRYLVIGTGKKITLECSQTMGHDKMYWYQQDPGMELHLIHYSYGVNSTEKGDLSSESTVSRIRTEHFPLTLESARPSHTSQYLCASHPDGTEAWLAQYFGPGTRLTVL.

The rearrangement uses TRBV28 and TRBJ1-1; D is perhaps TRBD1 (5 bases). The length of the CDR3 is 15 residues. Trimming stripped 6 bases from V and 5 bases from J, with 19 bases between. Germline-derived CDR1 and CDR2 are MDHEN and SYDVKM. This CDR3 is CASRAPGQGETEAFF. The CDR3 nucleotides read TGTGCCAGCAGGGCGCCGGGGCAGGGTGAGACTGAAGCTTTCTTT.

The rearrangement links TRBV5-1 to TRBJ2-3; D is ambiguous. The CDR3 contains 13 residues. V was cut by 4 bases and J by 3 bases, with 9 bases left in between. Germline assignment: CDR1 SGHRS and CDR2 YFSETQ. The CDR3 DNA sequence: TGCGCCAGCAGCATGGCTGGTACAGATACGCAGTATTTT. It encodes CASSMAGTDTQYF.

The chain joins TRBV19 to TRBJ2-2, with 13 bases matching TRBD2. Trimming took 7 bases from V and 0 from J; bases not matched to a gene: 5. The germline V gene encodes CDR1 LNHDA and CDR2 SQIVND (reference sequence). The CDR3 loop spans 17 amino acids. The CDR3 DNA reads TGTGCCAGTACTATGGGGACTAGCGGGGCGAACACCGGGGAGCTGTTTTTT. It translates to CASTMGTSGANTGELFF. Using reference TRBV19 and TRBJ2-2 for the parts outside the CDR3, the full variable domain is DGGITQSPKYLFRKEGQNVTLSCEQNLNHDAMYWYRQDPGQGLRLIYYSQIVNDFQKGDIAEGYSVSREKKESFPLTVTSAQKNPTAFYLCASTMGTSGANTGELFFGEGSRLTVL.

This clone was seen a handful of times. The chain combines TRBV7-3 with TRBJ2-2, with D maybe TRBD2 (6 bases). The ends were cut back, 6 bases at V and 6 bases at J, with 8 bases in the middle. The CDR3 is 12 amino acids. Germline CDR1 and CDR2: SGHTA and FQGTGA. The CDR3 loop is CASSSSAGELFF. The DNA for the CDR3 is TGTGCCAGCAGTTCTAGCGCCGGGGAGCTGTTTTTT.